Given below is one T cell receptor beta chain in context. The antigen remains unidentified. CDR1 MNHEY and CDR2 SMNVEV come from the germline V gene (reference sequence). Deletions cut 3 bases from V and 0 bases from J, with 12 bases between. The CDR3 has 15 amino acids. The sample comes from a study of identical twins. The study, taken as a whole, reports: For zero-insertion analyses, partial confounding could come from invariant MAIT and iNKT cells.

TCRdb fed the 5' RACE reads into MiXCR, producing one record per CDR3 protein. The table includes roughly 240,000 distinct CDR3 sequences, 7.5% detected once. This same sample was also part of a study on yellow fever vaccine responses in identical twins.

The rearrangement joins TRBV27 to TRBJ2-7; D might be TRBD2 (6 bases). The clonotype originates from a woman aged 18-35 years in good health. Sequenced material: CD8+ T cells sorted from blood. In DNA form, the CDR3 reads TGTGCCAGCAGTTTTGGGCGGGGCCCCTCCTACGAGCAGTACTTC. Its protein is CASSFGRGPSYEQYF.